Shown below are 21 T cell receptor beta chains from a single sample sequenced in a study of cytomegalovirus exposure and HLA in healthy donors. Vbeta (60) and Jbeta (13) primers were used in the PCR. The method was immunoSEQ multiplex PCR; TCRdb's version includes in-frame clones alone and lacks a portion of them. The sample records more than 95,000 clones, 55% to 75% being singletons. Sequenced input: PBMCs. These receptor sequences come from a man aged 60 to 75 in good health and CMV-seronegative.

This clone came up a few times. This CDR3 is CASSRTRNTGELFF. CDR3 DNA: TGTGCCAGCAGCCGGACTAGGAACACCGGGGAGCTGTTTTTT. The J gene is TRBJ2-2, the V gene TRBV7-2; 7 positions agree with TRBD2. Germline V gives CDR1 SGHTA, CDR2 FQGNSA. The CDR3 consists of 14 residues. Trimming at V came to 5 bases and at J to 1 base, leaving 1 base not matched to a gene.

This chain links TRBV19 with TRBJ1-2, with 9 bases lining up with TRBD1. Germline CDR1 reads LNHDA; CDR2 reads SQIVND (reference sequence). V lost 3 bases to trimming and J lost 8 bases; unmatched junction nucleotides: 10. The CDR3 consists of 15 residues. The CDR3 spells CASSISGTGIRGYTF. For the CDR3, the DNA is TGTGCCAGTAGTATCTCCGGGACAGGGATTAGGGGCTACACCTTC.

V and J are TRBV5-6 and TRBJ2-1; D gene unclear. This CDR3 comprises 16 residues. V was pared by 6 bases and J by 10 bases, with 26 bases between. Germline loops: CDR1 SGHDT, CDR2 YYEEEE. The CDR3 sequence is CASTIPARLSVGEQFF. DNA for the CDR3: TGTGCCAGCACCATCCCGGCCAGGCTCTCTGTAGGCGAGCAGTTCTTC.

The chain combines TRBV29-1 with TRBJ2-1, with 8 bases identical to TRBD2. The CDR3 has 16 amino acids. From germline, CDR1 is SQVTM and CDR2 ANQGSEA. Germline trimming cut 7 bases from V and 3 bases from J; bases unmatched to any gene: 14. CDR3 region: CSATYLSGGRYNEQFF. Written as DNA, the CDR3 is TGCAGCGCTACATATTTAAGCGGGGGCCGCTACAATGAGCAGTTCTTC.

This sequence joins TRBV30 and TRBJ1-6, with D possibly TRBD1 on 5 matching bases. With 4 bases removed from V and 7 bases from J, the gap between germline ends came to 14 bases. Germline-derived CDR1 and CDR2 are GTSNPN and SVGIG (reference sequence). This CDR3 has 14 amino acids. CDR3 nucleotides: TGTGCCTGGATTGGGGCGGGAGGGAATTCACCCCTCCACTTT. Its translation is CAWIGAGGNSPLHF.

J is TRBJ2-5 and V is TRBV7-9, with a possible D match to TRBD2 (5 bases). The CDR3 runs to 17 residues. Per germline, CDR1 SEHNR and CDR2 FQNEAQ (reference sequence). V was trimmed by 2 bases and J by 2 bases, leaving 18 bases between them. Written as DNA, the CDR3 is TGTGCCAGCAGCTTATCCCTTAGTGGGGAGATTCAAGAGACCCAGTACTTC. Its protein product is CASSLSLSGEIQETQYF. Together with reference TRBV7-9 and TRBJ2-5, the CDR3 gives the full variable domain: DTGVSQNPRHKITKRGQNVTFRCDPISEHNRLYWYRQTLGQGPEFLTYFQNEAQLEKSRLLSDRFSAERPKGSFSTLEIQRTEQGDSAMYLCASSLSLSGEIQETQYFGPGTRLLVL.

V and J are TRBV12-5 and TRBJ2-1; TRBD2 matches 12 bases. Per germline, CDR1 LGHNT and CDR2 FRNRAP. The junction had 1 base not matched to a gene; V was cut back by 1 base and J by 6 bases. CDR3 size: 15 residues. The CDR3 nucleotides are TGTGCTAGTGGTTTGGGACTAGCGGGGGTCAATGAGCAGTTCTTC. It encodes CASGLGLAGVNEQFF.

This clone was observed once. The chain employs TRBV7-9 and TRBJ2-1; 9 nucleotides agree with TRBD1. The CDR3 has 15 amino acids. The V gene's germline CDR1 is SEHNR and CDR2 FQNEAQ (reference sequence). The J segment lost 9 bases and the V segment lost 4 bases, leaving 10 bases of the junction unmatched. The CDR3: CASSSPGQGSPEQFF. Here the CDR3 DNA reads TGTGCCAGCAGCTCACCGGGACAGGGATCCCCTGAGCAGTTCTTC.

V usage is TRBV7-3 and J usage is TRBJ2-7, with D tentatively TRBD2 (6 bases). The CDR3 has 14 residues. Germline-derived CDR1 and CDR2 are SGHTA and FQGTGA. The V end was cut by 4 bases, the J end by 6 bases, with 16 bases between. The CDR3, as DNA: TGTGCCAGCAGCTCCGGTACTAGCAACTCCGAGCAGTACTTC. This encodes CASSSGTSNSEQYF.

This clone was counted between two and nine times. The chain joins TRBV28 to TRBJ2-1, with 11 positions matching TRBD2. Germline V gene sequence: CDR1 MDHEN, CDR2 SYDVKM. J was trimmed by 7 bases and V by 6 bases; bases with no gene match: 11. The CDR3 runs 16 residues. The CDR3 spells CASRTAGSGGENEQFF. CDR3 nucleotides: TGTGCCAGCAGGACCGCGGGTAGCGGGGGGGAGAATGAGCAGTTCTTC. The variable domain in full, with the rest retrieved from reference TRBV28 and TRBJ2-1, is DVKVTQSSRYLVKRTGEKVFLECVQDMDHENMFWYRQDPGLGLRLIYFSYDVKMKEKGDIPEGYSVSREKKERFSLILESASTNQTSMYLCASRTAGSGGENEQFFGPGTRLTVL.

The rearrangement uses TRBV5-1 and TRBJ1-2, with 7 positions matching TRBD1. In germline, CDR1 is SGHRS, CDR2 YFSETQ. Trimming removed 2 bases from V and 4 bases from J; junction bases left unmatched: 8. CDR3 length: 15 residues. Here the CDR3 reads CASSLQTGASYGYTF. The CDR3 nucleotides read TGCGCCAGCAGCTTACAAACAGGGGCCTCCTATGGCTACACCTTC.

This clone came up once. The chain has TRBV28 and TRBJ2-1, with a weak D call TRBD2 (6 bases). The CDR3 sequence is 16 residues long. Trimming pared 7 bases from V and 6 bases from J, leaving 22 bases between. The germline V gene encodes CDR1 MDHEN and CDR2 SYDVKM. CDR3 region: CASIQLRSGRPNEQFF. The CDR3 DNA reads TGTGCCAGCATCCAGCTCAGAAGCGGGCGGCCCAATGAGCAGTTCTTC.

CDR3 DNA sequence: TGTGCCAGCAGTTACTCGAGCTCTGGGGCCAACGTCCTGACTTTC. Translating gives CASSYSSSGANVLTF. V usage is TRBV6-5 and J usage is TRBJ2-6; D is uncertain. The CDR3 sequence is 15 residues long. The germline V gene has CDR1 MNHEY and CDR2 SVGAGI. With 0 bases removed from V and 0 bases from J, the gap between germline ends came to 3 bases.

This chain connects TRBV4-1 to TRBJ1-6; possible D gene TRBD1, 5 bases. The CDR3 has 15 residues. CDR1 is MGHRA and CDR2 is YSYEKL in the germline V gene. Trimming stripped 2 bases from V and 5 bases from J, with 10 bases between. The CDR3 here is CASSQFGRDNSPLHF. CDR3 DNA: TGCGCCAGCAGCCAATTCGGCAGGGATAATTCACCCCTCCACTTT.

CDR3 loop: CASSTLGTTLPISYNEQFF. The CDR3, as DNA: TGTGCCAGCAGCACCCTCGGGACTACCCTCCCAATCTCCTACAATGAGCAGTTCTTC. The J gene is TRBJ2-1, the V gene TRBV21-1; TRBD2 is the table's D call, not checked against the DNA. TRBV21-1 is termed a pseudogene. This CDR3 is built from 19 residues.

The CDR3 DNA reads TGTGCCAGTAGTGTGGACTGGATGGGGCCCCAGCATTTT. This encodes CASSVDWMGPQHF. This rearrangement joins TRBV19 to TRBJ1-5; unclear D gene. The CDR3 runs to 13 residues. Germline V CDR1 and CDR2: LNHDA, SQIVND (reference sequence). Trimming left V 5 bases short and J 9 bases short, with 14 bases between.

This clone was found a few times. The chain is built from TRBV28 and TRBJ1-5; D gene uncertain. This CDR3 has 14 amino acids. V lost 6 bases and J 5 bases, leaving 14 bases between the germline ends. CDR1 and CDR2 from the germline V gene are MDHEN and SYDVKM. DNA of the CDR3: TGTGCCAGCAGAAACATCGGGTCCTATCAGCCCCAGCATTTT. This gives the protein CASRNIGSYQPQHF.

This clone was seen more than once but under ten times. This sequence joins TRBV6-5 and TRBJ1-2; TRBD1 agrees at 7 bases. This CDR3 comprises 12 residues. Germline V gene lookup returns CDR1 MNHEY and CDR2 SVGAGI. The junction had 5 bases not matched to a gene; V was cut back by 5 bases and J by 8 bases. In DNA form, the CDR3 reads TGTGCCAGCAGTCCGGACAGGAAGGGCTACACCTTC. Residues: CASSPDRKGYTF.

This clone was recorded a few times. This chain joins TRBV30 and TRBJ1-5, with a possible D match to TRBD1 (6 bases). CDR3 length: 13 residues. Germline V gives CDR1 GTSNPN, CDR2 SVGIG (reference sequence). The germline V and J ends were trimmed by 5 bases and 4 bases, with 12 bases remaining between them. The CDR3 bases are TGTGCCTGGGGTGGGGGCCTAAATCAGCCCCAGCATTTT. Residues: CAWGGGLNQPQHF. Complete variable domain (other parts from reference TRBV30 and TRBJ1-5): SQTIHQWPATLVQPVGSPLSLECTVEGTSNPNLYWYRQAAGRGLQLLFYSVGIGQISSEVPQNLSASRPQDRQFILSSKKLLLSDSGFYLCAWGGGLNQPQHFGDGTRLSIL.

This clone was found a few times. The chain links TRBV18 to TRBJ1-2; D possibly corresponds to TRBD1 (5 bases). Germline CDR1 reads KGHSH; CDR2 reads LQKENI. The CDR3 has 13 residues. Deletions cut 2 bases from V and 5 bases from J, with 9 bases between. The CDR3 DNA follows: TGTGCCAGCTCACCAGACGGGGGATATGGCTACACCTTC. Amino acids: CASSPDGGYGYTF.

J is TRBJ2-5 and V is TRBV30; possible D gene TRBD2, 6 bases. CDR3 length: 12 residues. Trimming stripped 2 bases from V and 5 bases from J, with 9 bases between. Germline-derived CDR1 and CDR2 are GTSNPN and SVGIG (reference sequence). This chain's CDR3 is CAWSPSAETQYF. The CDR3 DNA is TGTGCCTGGAGTCCTAGCGCGGAGACCCAGTACTTC. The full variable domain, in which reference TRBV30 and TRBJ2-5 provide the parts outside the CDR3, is SQTIHQWPATLVQPVGSPLSLECTVEGTSNPNLYWYRQAAGRGLQLLFYSVGIGQISSEVPQNLSASRPQDRQFILSSKKLLLSDSGFYLCAWSPSAETQYFGPGTRLLVL.